In its sample, the clone carrying this TCR beta chain was seen many times. Its antigen remains unidentified. Germline V gene sequence: CDR1 KGHSH, CDR2 LQKENI. The CDR3 covers 18 residues. With 1 base removed from V and 0 bases from J, the gap between germline ends came to 13 bases. This sample was taken from a study of response to subunit inactivated influenza vaccine. Findings and limits, study-wide: It was suggested by the authors that few new T cells are recruited by each seasonal influenza vaccination.

TCRdb called the RT-PCR reads again in MiXCR, with one record for every CDR3 protein. The table shows hundreds of thousands of distinct CDR3 sequences, with about 7.6% occurring only once. V is TRBV18 and J is TRBJ2-6, with a weak D call TRBD1 (5 bases). Specimen: PBMCs from blood, collected roughly 24 months after vaccination. The clonotype comes from a man aged 45 to 75 who received an inactivated influenza vaccine. Here the CDR3 reads CASSPRAGHLSGANVLTF. DNA for the CDR3: TGTGCCAGCTCACCACGCGCCGGACACCTCTCTGGGGCCAACGTCCTGACTTTC.